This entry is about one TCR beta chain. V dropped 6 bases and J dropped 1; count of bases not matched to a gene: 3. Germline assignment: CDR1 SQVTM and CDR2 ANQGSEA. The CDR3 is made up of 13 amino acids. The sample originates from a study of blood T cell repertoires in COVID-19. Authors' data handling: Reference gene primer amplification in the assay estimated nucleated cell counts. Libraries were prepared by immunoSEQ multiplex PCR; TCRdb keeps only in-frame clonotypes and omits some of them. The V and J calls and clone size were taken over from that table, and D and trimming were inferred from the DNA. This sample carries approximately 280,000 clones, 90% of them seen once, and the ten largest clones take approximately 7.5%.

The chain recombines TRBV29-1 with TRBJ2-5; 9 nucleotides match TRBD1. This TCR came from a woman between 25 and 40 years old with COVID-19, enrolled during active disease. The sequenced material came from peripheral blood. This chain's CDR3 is CSVDRGRQETQYF. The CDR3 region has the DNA TGCAGCGTGGACAGGGGTCGCCAAGAGACCCAGTACTTC.